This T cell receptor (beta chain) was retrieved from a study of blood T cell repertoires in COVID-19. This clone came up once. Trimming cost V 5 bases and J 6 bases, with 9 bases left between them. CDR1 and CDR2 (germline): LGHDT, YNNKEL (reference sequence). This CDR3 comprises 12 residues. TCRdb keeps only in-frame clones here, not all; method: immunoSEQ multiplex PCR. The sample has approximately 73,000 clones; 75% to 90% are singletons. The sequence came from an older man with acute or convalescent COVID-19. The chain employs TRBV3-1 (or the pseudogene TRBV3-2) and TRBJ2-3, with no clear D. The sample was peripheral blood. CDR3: CASSALADTQYF. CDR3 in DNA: TGTGCCAGCAGCGCCTTAGCCGATACGCAGTATTTT.